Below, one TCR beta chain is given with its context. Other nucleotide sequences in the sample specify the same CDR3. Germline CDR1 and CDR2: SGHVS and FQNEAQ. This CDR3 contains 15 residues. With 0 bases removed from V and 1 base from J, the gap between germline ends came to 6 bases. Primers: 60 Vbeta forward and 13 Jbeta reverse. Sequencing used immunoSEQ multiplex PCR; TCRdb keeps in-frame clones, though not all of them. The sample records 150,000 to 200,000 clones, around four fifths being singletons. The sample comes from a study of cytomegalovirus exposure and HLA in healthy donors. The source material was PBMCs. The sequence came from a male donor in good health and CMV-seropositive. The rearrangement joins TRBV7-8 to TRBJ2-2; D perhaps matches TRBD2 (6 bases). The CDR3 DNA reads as TGTGCCAGCAGCTTAGCGGGGGGGAACACCGGGGAGCTGTTTTTT. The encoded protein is CASSLAGGNTGELFF.